This T cell receptor beta chain originates from a study of cytomegalovirus exposure and HLA in healthy donors. Of note for this clone: A read error may account for a junction end that differs from germline.

Assay used: immunoSEQ multiplex PCR; TCRdb lists only in-frame clones, some missing. The table records about 110,000 clones, approximately 96% of them present only once. The receptor's source is a young woman in good health and CMV-seronegative. Sequencing was done on a sample of PBMCs.

CDR3 region: CASSLSADRRTYGYTF. In DNA form, the CDR3 reads TGTGCCAGCAGTCTATCCGCCGACAGGAGAACCTATGGCTACACCTTC. The chain joins TRBV27 to TRBJ1-2; weak D call: TRBD1 (6 bases). This CDR3 contains 16 residues. The germline CDR1 and CDR2 sequences are MNHEY and SMNVEV (reference sequence).